Each of the 19 T cell receptor beta chains below was sequenced from the same sample in a study of shared clonotypes between healthy human individuals. Naivety among CD8 cells was defined by CD45RO negativity and positive CCR7 selection, thereby excluding terminally differentiated effector memory CD45RA+ cells. Clones were read by immunoSEQ multiplex PCR, and TCRdb kept only the in-frame ones, dropping some. The sample gives about 2.2 million clones, approximately 94% of which show up once; more than 1.5% is in the top ten. Material: naive CD8+ T cells from PBMCs. Receptor source: a man aged 18 to 30 in good health. Some clones in this sample may be carry-over from other donors' samples.

The chain has TRBV11-2 and TRBJ2-7, with D possibly matching TRBD2 (5 bases). The length of the CDR3 is 12 residues. V lost 6 bases and J lost 7, with 13 bases in between. CDR1 and CDR2 from the germline V gene are SGHAT and FQNNGV. The CDR3 DNA sequence: TGTGCCAGCAGGGCAATAGGCGGGGAGCAGTACTTC. This codes for CASRAIGGEQYF.

This clone was detected only once. V and J are TRBV7-2 and TRBJ2-2; a possible D gene is TRBD2 (6 bases). This CDR3 comprises 14 residues. Trimming removed 7 bases from V and 7 bases from J, with 16 bases in between. From germline, CDR1 is SGHTA and CDR2 FQGNSA. Here the CDR3 DNA reads TGTGCCAGCACGGTACTAGCCTTGGGCGGGGAGCTGTTTTTT. Residues: CASTVLALGGELFF.

The chain joins TRBV27 to TRBJ2-5; the D gene is possibly TRBD2 (5 bases). The germline gives CDR1 MNHEY, CDR2 SMNVEV (reference sequence). This CDR3 has 14 amino acids. The ends were cut back, 5 bases at V and 2 bases at J, with 12 bases in the middle. The CDR3 is CASSRRFAQETQYF. The CDR3 DNA follows: TGTGCCAGCAGTCGGAGGTTTGCGCAAGAGACCCAGTACTTC.

The chain recombines TRBV6-5 with TRBJ2-7; D call uncertain. The CDR3 is made up of 14 amino acids. Trimming took off 6 bases at V and 0 bases at J, with 12 bases between the two ends. CDR1 is MNHEY and CDR2 is SVGAGI in the germline V gene. The CDR3 protein is CASSPGRSSYEQYF. The DNA for the CDR3 is TGTGCCAGCAGCCCCGGACGGTCCTCCTACGAGCAGTACTTC.

J is TRBJ2-7 and V is TRBV6-1; either TRBD1 or TRBD2 may fit D (5 bases each). This CDR3 is built from 12 residues. The V and J ends lost 8 bases and 2 bases respectively, with 10 bases between them. CDR1 is MNHNS and CDR2 is SASEGT in the germline V gene. The CDR3 spells CASGTVTYEQYF. DNA of the CDR3: TGTGCCAGCGGGACGGTGACCTACGAGCAGTACTTC.

The genes are TRBV27 and TRBJ2-4, with D perhaps TRBD2 (5 bases). The CDR3 is 20 residues long. V lost 0 bases and J lost 3, with 24 bases in between. Germline assignment: CDR1 MNHEY and CDR2 SMNVEV (reference sequence). CDR3 in DNA: TGTGCCAGCAGTTTATCGCCCCCGTGGCAGCACTTTGAGGGCAAAAACATTCAGTACTTC. Translation: CASSLSPPWQHFEGKNIQYF.

The CDR3 sequence is CASSQGRMDQPQHF. The CDR3 DNA sequence: TGTGCCAGCAGTCAGGGACGTATGGATCAGCCCCAGCATTTT. The chain links TRBV9 to TRBJ1-5, with D perhaps matching TRBD1 (5 bases). Between the trimmed V and J ends, which lost 5 bases and 5 bases, there was a span of 14 bases. The CDR3 runs to 14 residues. Germline loops: CDR1 SGDLS, CDR2 YYNGEE.

This clone was recorded once. The chain uses TRBV11-2 and TRBJ2-1; 9 nucleotides agree with TRBD2. The CDR3 is 17 residues long. The germline V gene has CDR1 SGHAT and CDR2 FQNNGV. V gave up 5 bases and J gave up 0 bases; unmatched junction bases: 8. The CDR3 protein is CASSRTGTSHSYNEQFF. The CDR3 DNA is TGTGCCAGCAGCCGCACAGGGACTAGCCACTCCTACAATGAGCAGTTCTTC.

This sequence joins TRBV5-6 and TRBJ2-5; unclear D gene. The CDR3 has 14 residues. V was cut by 0 bases and J by 2 bases, with 8 bases left in between. CDR1 is SGHDT, CDR2 YYEEEE, per germline. CDR3 sequence reads: CASSLGFAQETQYF. CDR3 in DNA: TGTGCCAGCAGCTTGGGGTTCGCGCAAGAGACCCAGTACTTC.

This rearrangement joins TRBV28 to TRBJ2-7, with TRBD1 matching over 7 bases. The CDR3 contains 14 residues. The germline CDR1 and CDR2 sequences are MDHEN and SYDVKM. Losses at the gene ends were 7 bases for V and 3 bases for J; bases not matched to a gene: 9. The CDR3 is CASKLQGLGYEQYF. In DNA form, the CDR3 reads TGTGCCAGCAAGCTACAGGGGTTGGGCTACGAGCAGTACTTC.

The gene calls are TRBV29-1 and TRBJ2-1, with D possibly TRBD1 on 6 matching bases. V was trimmed by 3 bases and J by 12 bases, leaving 24 bases between them. Germline V gene sequence: CDR1 SQVTM, CDR2 ANQGSEA. This CDR3 has 15 residues. The CDR3 DNA reads as TGCAGCGTTGATTCCGAGTCAGGGGCTGGAGATTCGCAGTTCTTC. As protein: CSVDSESGAGDSQFF.

The V and J genes are TRBV6-1 and TRBJ1-6; D is possibly TRBD1 (6 bases). The CDR3 runs 15 residues. Germline CDR1 and CDR2: MNHNS and SASEGT. Trimming stripped 3 bases from V and 6 bases from J, with 12 bases between. The CDR3 protein is CASSDTGFSNSPLHF. CDR3 sequence (DNA): TGTGCCAGCAGTGACACAGGGTTCTCTAATTCACCCCTCCACTTT.

This CDR3 reads CASSSRDIPPYEQYF. In DNA form, the CDR3 reads TGTGCCAGTAGTTCCCGGGACATCCCCCCCTACGAGCAGTACTTC. This rearrangement joins TRBV19 to TRBJ2-7; weak D call: TRBD1 (6 bases). The CDR3 has 15 residues. Germline values: CDR1 LNHDA, CDR2 SQIVND (reference sequence). The V end lost 5 bases, the J end lost 2 bases, and 16 bases lay between the germline ends.

V is TRBV13 and J is TRBJ2-7; D remains unclear. Trimming left V 2 bases short and J 6 bases short, with 8 bases between. Per germline, CDR1 PRHDT and CDR2 FYEKMQ (reference sequence). This CDR3 contains 12 residues. The CDR3 region has the DNA TGTGCCAGCAGCTTATCGGGCTTCGAGCAGTACTTC. Protein: CASSLSGFEQYF.

The rearrangement joins TRBV7-9 to TRBJ1-5; TRBD1 matches 8 bases. The V and J ends lost 0 bases and 9 bases, in that order; junction bases with no gene match: 7. CDR1 is SEHNR and CDR2 is FQNEAQ in the germline V gene (reference sequence). The CDR3 consists of 15 residues. CDR3 coding DNA: TGTGCCAGCAGCTTAGCTAAGGACAGGGAAGGGCCCCAGCATTTT. Translated: CASSLAKDREGPQHF.

The J gene is TRBJ2-7, the V gene TRBV27; 11 bases fit TRBD2. V shed 6 bases, J shed 2 bases, and the junction held 3 bases outside the gene matches. The CDR3 runs 14 residues. Germline CDR1 MNHEY, CDR2 SMNVEV (reference sequence). The CDR3 DNA follows: TGTGCCAGCAGGATTAGCGGGAGGGCCTACGAGCAGTACTTC. This sequence encodes CASRISGRAYEQYF.

The rearrangement uses TRBV7-9 and TRBJ2-5, with no clear D. Germline loops: CDR1 SEHNR, CDR2 FQNEAQ (reference sequence). The CDR3 is made up of 14 amino acids. V was clipped by 1 base and J by 1 base, with 7 bases between them. CDR3 DNA sequence: TGTGCCAGCAGCTTAGAGGCAGTCCAAGAGACCCAGTACTTC. The encoded protein is CASSLEAVQETQYF. The variable domain in full, with the rest retrieved from reference TRBV7-9 and TRBJ2-5, is DTGVSQNPRHKITKRGQNVTFRCDPISEHNRLYWYRQTLGQGPEFLTYFQNEAQLEKSRLLSDRFSAERPKGSFSTLEIQRTEQGDSAMYLCASSLEAVQETQYFGPGTRLLVL.

The chain couples TRBV28 to TRBJ1-5; TRBD1 might be the D (6 bases). V lost 5 bases, J lost 3 bases, and 11 bases lay in between. This CDR3 is 14 amino acids long. Germline CDR1 is MDHEN and CDR2 is SYDVKM. The CDR3 reads CASSKQGVNQPQHF. The CDR3 region has the DNA TGTGCCAGCAGTAAACAGGGAGTCAATCAGCCCCAGCATTTT.

V and J are TRBV15 and TRBJ2-7, with D possibly matching TRBD2 (6 bases). Per germline, CDR1 LNHNV and CDR2 YYDKDF (reference sequence). Trimming removed 7 bases at V and 6 bases at J, with 10 bases between. This CDR3 region has 11 residues. CDR3 protein: CATKGGTEQYF. For the CDR3, the DNA is TGTGCCACCAAAGGAGGGACCGAGCAGTACTTC.